This entry concerns a single T cell receptor beta chain. Its antigen is as yet unknown. The data were obtained in a study of shared clonotypes between healthy human individuals. Germline CDR1 reads LNHDA; CDR2 reads SQIVND (reference sequence). Trimming left V 6 bases short and J 4 bases short, with 21 bases between. This CDR3 comprises 16 residues. Regarding the study as a whole: For sorted subsets, rarefaction showed incomplete sequencing despite large depth. Around 5% was the fraction of naive CD4 clonotypes found shared across several donors. In having few donors, the study represented limited genetic and exposure-history diversity.

This table comes from immunoSEQ multiplex PCR, and its TCRdb copy is limited to in-frame clones, with some not included. The repertoire holds 330,000 or so clones, with roughly 70% as singletons. The receptor was derived from a man aged 25 to 45 in good health. Specimen: memory CD4+ T cells sorted from blood. Sample subset: CD45RA-negative fraction. This chain joins TRBV19 and TRBJ1-1; the D gene is possibly TRBD1 (6 bases). In DNA form, the CDR3 reads TGTGCCAGTAGCTCCCGGGGGCGCAGCGCAAGCACTGAAGCTTTCTTT. It encodes CASSSRGRSASTEAFF.